The 25 T cell receptor beta chains below all came from one sample that was sequenced in a study of identical twins. Using its own MiXCR run on the 5' RACE reads, TCRdb lists one record per CDR3 protein. The table has roughly 240,000 distinct CDR3 sequences, around 7% seen once; the top ten hold around 3.4%. The same data also went into a second study, on yellow fever vaccine responses in identical twins.

The source material was memory (CD45RO+) T cells sorted from blood. The receptors shown here come from a woman under 30 in good health.

This clonotype was seen more than once but under ten times. This sequence joins TRBV20-1 and TRBJ2-7, with TRBD2 matching 12 bases. The trim removed 1 base at V and 3 bases at J, leaving 1 base unmatched. CDR3 length equals 14 residues. Germline V gene lookup returns CDR1 DFQATT and CDR2 SNEGSKA (reference sequence). CDR3 nucleotide sequence: TGCAGTGCTAGAGGGACTAGCGGGAACTACGAGCAGTACTTC. It translates to CSARGTSGNYEQYF.

The chain couples TRBV14 to TRBJ1-2, with D perhaps matching TRBD1 (5 bases). Trimming cost V 0 bases and J 6 bases, with 11 bases left between them. This CDR3 region has 14 residues. The germline CDR1 and CDR2 sequences are SGHDN and FVKESK. CDR3 region: CASSQDMQGHGYTF. CDR3 coding DNA: TGTGCCAGCAGCCAAGATATGCAGGGCCATGGCTACACCTTC.

This clonotype was observed many times. The rearrangement joins TRBV5-1 to TRBJ1-5, with D possibly TRBD1 on 5 matching bases. The germline gives CDR1 SGHRS, CDR2 YFSETQ. The CDR3 spans 16 residues. The ends were cut back, 2 bases at V and 2 bases at J, with 14 bases in the middle. CDR3 region: CASSFAEGRGNQPQHF. The CDR3 DNA sequence: TGCGCCAGCAGCTTCGCAGAGGGGAGAGGCAATCAGCCCCAGCATTTT.

The genes are TRBV3-1 and TRBJ2-1, with TRBD2 matching over 10 bases. With V trimmed by 1 base and J by 6 bases, 12 bases remained unmatched. The germline gives CDR1 LGHDT, CDR2 YNNKEL (reference sequence). The CDR3 consists of 18 residues. This chain's CDR3 is CASSQGAPELAGFNEQFF. In DNA, the CDR3 is TGTGCCAGCAGCCAAGGGGCACCAGAACTAGCGGGGTTCAATGAGCAGTTCTTC.

The chain couples TRBV29-1 to TRBJ2-5; D may be TRBD2 (5 bases). The germline gives CDR1 SQVTM, CDR2 ANQGSEA. The CDR3 has 10 amino acids. V was shortened by 4 bases and J by 7 bases, with 7 bases between the two germline ends. The CDR3 protein is CSVGGATQYF. CDR3 bases: TGCAGCGTTGGGGGAGCGACCCAGTACTTC.

This clonotype was recorded a few times. The rearrangement uses TRBV5-5 and TRBJ2-1, with 9 bases that match TRBD2. V shed 3 bases, J shed 6 bases, and the junction held 4 bases outside the gene matches. CDR3 length: 14 residues. Looked up from germline, CDR1 is SGHKS and CDR2 is YYEKEE (reference sequence). In DNA, the CDR3 is TGTGCCAGCAGCTCCCGCGGGGGGGTCAATGAGCAGTTCTTC. Translation gives CASSSRGGVNEQFF.

This sequence joins TRBV28 and TRBJ2-2; TRBD2 is a possible D gene (6 bases). With 3 bases removed from V and 5 bases from J, the gap between germline ends came to 10 bases. The germline V gene has CDR1 MDHEN and CDR2 SYDVKM. This CDR3 region has 14 residues. In nucleotides, the CDR3 is TGTGCCAGCAGTTTGTCCGGGGGTACCGGGGAGCTGTTTTTT. Translated: CASSLSGGTGELFF.

The J gene is TRBJ2-1, the V gene TRBV7-9; a weak D match, TRBD1 (5 bases). CDR1 and CDR2 from the germline V gene are SEHNR and FQNEAQ (reference sequence). V gave up 2 bases and J gave up 5 bases, with 13 bases separating them. This CDR3 comprises 15 residues. The CDR3 DNA reads as TGTGCCAGCAGCTTATTCAGGGTTGTGAACAATGAGCAGTTCTTC. It translates to CASSLFRVVNNEQFF. Looking up the rest from reference TRBV7-9 and TRBJ2-1 gives the full variable domain: DTGVSQNPRHKITKRGQNVTFRCDPISEHNRLYWYRQTLGQGPEFLTYFQNEAQLEKSRLLSDRFSAERPKGSFSTLEIQRTEQGDSAMYLCASSLFRVVNNEQFFGPGTRLTVL.

The chain employs TRBV5-5 and TRBJ2-7, with 7 bases identical to TRBD2. This CDR3 comprises 14 residues. Germline trimming cut 7 bases from V and 3 bases from J; bases unmatched to any gene: 10. Looked up from germline, CDR1 is SGHKS and CDR2 is YYEKEE (reference sequence). CDR3 sequence (DNA): TGTGCCAGCGGCCCTGGGGGGGGTATCTACGAGCAGTACTTC. It specifies CASGPGGGIYEQYF.

This clonotype was seen a few times. The rearrangement joins TRBV27 to TRBJ2-2, with TRBD1 as a possible D gene (5 bases). The CDR3 has 17 residues. CDR1 is MNHEY, CDR2 SMNVEV, per germline (reference sequence). Trimming cost V 6 bases and J 1 base, with 18 bases left between them. This CDR3 is CASRSSSWQGNTGELFF. Here the CDR3 DNA reads TGTGCCAGCAGAAGTTCCTCCTGGCAGGGGAACACCGGGGAGCTGTTTTTT.

This clonotype was counted ten times or more. This chain uses TRBV5-1 with TRBJ2-3; D is possibly TRBD2 (6 bases). This CDR3 is built from 14 residues. V lost 4 bases and J lost 2, with 11 bases in between. In germline, CDR1 is SGHRS, CDR2 YFSETQ. CDR3 in DNA: TGCGCCAGCAGCGGGGGGATGGTCACAGATACGCAGTATTTT. This codes for CASSGGMVTDTQYF.

Ten or more counts support this clonotype. The J gene is TRBJ2-2, the V gene TRBV7-2, with 10 bases aligning to TRBD2. With V trimmed by 7 bases and J by 4 bases, 6 bases remained unmatched. This CDR3 region has 15 residues. The V gene's germline CDR1 is SGHTA and CDR2 FQGNSA. The CDR3 is CASTPSGSFTGELFF. The CDR3 DNA is TGTGCCAGCACCCCTAGCGGGAGTTTCACCGGGGAGCTGTTTTTT.

The chain couples TRBV6-1 to TRBJ1-2; TRBD1 matches 9 bases. The junction had 14 bases not matched to a gene; V was cut back by 8 bases and J by 7 bases. This CDR3 has 15 amino acids. Germline V gene lookup returns CDR1 MNHNS and CDR2 SASEGT. The CDR3 sequence: CASRPGQGSSSGYTF. In nucleotides, the CDR3 is TGTGCCAGCCGCCCGGGACAGGGTTCTTCCAGTGGCTACACCTTC.

CDR3 coding DNA: TGTGCCAGTGTGGACAGGAGGATAGCTTTCTTT. Its translation: CASVDRRIAFF. The J gene is TRBJ1-1, the V gene TRBV6-2 or TRBV6-3; 7 bases are shared with TRBD1. The germline V gene encodes CDR1 MNHEY and CDR2 SVGEGT. V trimming: 9 bases; J trimming: 10 bases; junction bases outside the gene matches: 8. The CDR3 runs to 11 residues.

This clonotype came up many times. The rearrangement uses TRBV25-1 and TRBJ2-7; D remains ambiguous. V lost 9 bases, J lost 2 bases, and 11 bases lay in between. There are 12 residues in the CDR3. From germline, CDR1 is MGHDK and CDR2 SYGVNS. CDR3 sequence reads: CASELNPYEQYF. Here the CDR3 DNA reads TGTGCCAGTGAGCTGAACCCCTACGAGCAGTACTTC.

This clonotype occurred many times. This sequence joins TRBV20-1 and TRBJ2-1, with D possibly called TRBD1 or TRBD2 (5 bases each). This CDR3 is 15 amino acids long. CDR1 is DFQATT and CDR2 is SNEGSKA in the germline V gene (reference sequence). V lost 5 bases to trimming and J lost 7 bases, with 21 bases between them. The chain's CDR3 is CSAPSPRDPSNEQFF. In nucleotides, the CDR3 is TGCAGTGCTCCCAGCCCCCGGGACCCCTCGAATGAGCAGTTCTTC.

This clonotype was observed at least ten times. The V call is TRBV5-1, the J call TRBJ1-4; 9 positions agree with TRBD1. The CDR3 has 14 residues. The J segment lost 7 bases and the V segment lost 4 bases, leaving 5 bases of the junction unmatched. CDR1 is SGHRS and CDR2 is YFSETQ in the germline V gene. The CDR3: CASSGQGRSEKLFF. Written as DNA, the CDR3 is TGCGCCAGCAGCGGACAGGGGCGTAGTGAAAAACTGTTTTTT.

V usage is TRBV10-2 and J usage is TRBJ2-2; D tentatively fits TRBD1 or TRBD2 (5 bases each). Germline V gene lookup returns CDR1 WSHSY and CDR2 SAAADI. Trimming removed 6 bases at V and 2 bases at J, with 10 bases between. CDR3 length: 14 residues. For the CDR3, the DNA is TGCGCCAGCAGGGGGACGGGTAACACCGGGGAGCTGTTTTTT. Translated, it gives CASRGTGNTGELFF.

This clonotype was picked up a small number of times. CDR3 region: CAISDGLAGPYEQYF. The CDR3 DNA follows: TGTGCCATCAGTGATGGACTAGCGGGACCCTACGAGCAGTACTTC. The rearrangement links TRBV10-3 to TRBJ2-7; 12 bases are a match to TRBD2. V shed 3 bases, J shed 2 bases, and the junction held 2 bases outside the gene matches. This CDR3 has 15 amino acids. Germline-derived CDR1 and CDR2 are ENHRY and SYGVKD.

The chain couples TRBV6-4 to TRBJ2-1; unclear D gene. This CDR3 spans 14 amino acids. V lost 2 bases, J lost 3 bases, and 8 bases lay in between. The germline gives CDR1 MRHNA, CDR2 SNTAGT. The CDR3 DNA is TGTGCCAGCAGTGACGCTCTAGACTACAATGAGCAGTTCTTC. This codes for CASSDALDYNEQFF.

V and J are TRBV19 and TRBJ1-2; TRBD1 matches 7 bases. Looked up from germline, CDR1 is LNHDA and CDR2 is SQIVND (reference sequence). The CDR3 loop spans 13 amino acids. The V segment lost 5 bases and the J segment 5 bases; nucleotides outside the gene matches: 5. This chain's CDR3 is CASSVGTEYGYTF. Here the CDR3 DNA reads TGTGCCAGTAGTGTCGGGACAGAGTATGGCTACACCTTC.

The chain uses TRBV3-1 and TRBJ1-1, with D perhaps matching TRBD1 (6 bases). With 0 bases removed from V and 6 bases from J, the gap between germline ends came to 11 bases. CDR3 size: 14 residues. Germline lookup yields CDR1 LGHDT and CDR2 YNNKEL (reference sequence). Here the CDR3 reads CASSQDQGLAEAFF. The CDR3 region has the DNA TGTGCCAGCAGCCAAGATCAGGGGTTGGCTGAAGCTTTCTTT.

This clonotype was recorded a few times. The rearrangement uses TRBV6-2 or TRBV6-3 and TRBJ1-5, with a tentative D call TRBD1 (6 bases). Germline CDR1 MNHEY, CDR2 SVGEGT. V was clipped by 8 bases and J by 8 bases, with 16 bases between them. The CDR3 contains 13 residues. The CDR3 loop reads CASEGGAMEPQHF. CDR3 in DNA: TGTGCCAGCGAGGGGGGGGCAATGGAGCCCCAGCATTTT.

This clonotype was recorded a few times. This chain uses TRBV18 with TRBJ2-7, with D maybe TRBD1 (6 bases). The germline V and J ends were trimmed by 2 bases and 0 bases, with 8 bases remaining between them. CDR1 is KGHSH and CDR2 is LQKENI in the germline V gene. This CDR3 contains 14 residues. The CDR3 protein is CASSPIGGSYEQYF. The CDR3 DNA sequence: TGTGCCAGCTCACCAATAGGGGGCTCCTACGAGCAGTACTTC.

This clonotype has at least ten counts. CDR3 in amino acids: CSVELGARQFF. CDR3 DNA sequence: TGCAGCGTTGAACTAGGGGCCAGGCAGTTCTTC. The gene calls are TRBV29-1 and TRBJ2-1; a possible D gene is TRBD1 (5 bases). V was trimmed by 2 bases and J by 12 bases, leaving 11 bases between them. The germline V gene has CDR1 SQVTM and CDR2 ANQGSEA. The CDR3 length is 11 residues.